This is a list of T cell receptor beta chains from one sample in a study of graft-versus-host responses after intestinal transplantation. Sequenced by immunoSEQ multiplex PCR; TCRdb stores in-frame clones only, minus some. Seen here are about 50,000 clones, around 90% observed once, and the top ten hold around 2.5%. Their antigens remain unidentified. The sequencing used unstimulated CD4+ T cells sorted from spleen or lymph node cells, collected before transplant. The origin of the receptors is a human donor who was the organ donor for an intestinal transplant. CDR3s include the opening cysteine and the closing phenylalanine or tryptophan. D genes are given only for firm matches. Clone size is shown for a subset of rows, as once, few, many or a class of expanded clone.

v_call	clone_size	d_call	j_call	cdr3_aa	cdr3_nt
TRBV5-1	.	.	TRBJ1-6	CASSLEATSPLHF	TGCGCCAGCAGCTTGGAGGCAACTTCACCCCTCCACTTT
TRBV7-9	.	.	TRBJ1-4	CASSLGGRAEKLFF	TGTGCCAGCAGCTTAGGAGGAAGGGCTGAAAAACTGTTTTTT
TRBV11-2	.	TRBD1	TRBJ2-1	CASSFGFSRQGGYNEQFF	TGTGCCAGCAGCTTCGGGTTTTCTCGACAGGGGGGCTACAATGAGCAGTTCTTC
TRBV7-8	few	.	TRBJ1-5	CASSTMRVASNQPQHF	TGTGCCAGCAGCACCATGAGGGTAGCGAGCAATCAGCCCCAGCATTTT
TRBV7-3	.	.	TRBJ2-1	CASSLTRNEQFF	TGTGCCAGCAGCTTAACTAGAAATGAGCAGTTCTTC
TRBV4-3	.	.	TRBJ2-1	CASSQVGISNEQFF	TGCGCCAGCAGCCAAGTCGGGATAAGCAATGAGCAGTTCTTC
TRBV7-2	once	.	TRBJ2-5	CASSLLDTQYF	TGTGCCAGCAGCTTACTGGATACCCAGTACTTC
TRBV30	.	.	TRBJ1-5	CAWSLGGAGQPQHF	TGTGCCTGGAGTCTAGGGGGGGCGGGGCAGCCCCAGCATTTT
TRBV10-3	.	.	TRBJ1-2	CAISRDDYGYTF	TGTGCCATCAGCAGGGATGACTATGGCTACACCTTC
TRBV9	.	.	TRBJ1-4	CASNPRGLGNEKLFF	TGTGCCAGCAACCCCCGGGGCCTCGGAAATGAAAAACTGTTTTTT
TRBV4-1	once	TRBD2	TRBJ2-1	CASSQGLAGGIDNEQFF	TGCGCCAGCAGCCAAGGCCTAGCGGGAGGGATAGACAATGAGCAGTTCTTC
TRBV9	.	.	TRBJ2-3	CASSTWTASTDTQYF	TGTGCCAGCAGCACATGGACTGCTAGCACAGATACGCAGTATTTT
TRBV29-1	.	TRBD1	TRBJ2-7	CSAQDRYSYEQYF	TGCAGCGCCCAGGACAGGTATTCCTACGAGCAGTACTTC